Listed here are 22 T cell receptor beta chains from one sample, sequenced in a study of T cell responses to AZD1222 COVID-19 vaccine. Clones were read by immunoSEQ multiplex PCR, and TCRdb kept only the in-frame ones, dropping some. The sample lists more than 95,000 clones, roughly nine tenths occurring once. Sequenced material: peripheral blood, taken 28 days after the second AZD1222 dose. These receptors were taken from an adult who received the AZD1222 COVID-19 vaccine.

This clone occurred a few times. The V and J genes are TRBV3-1 (or the pseudogene TRBV3-2) and TRBJ1-1, with 9 bases aligning to TRBD1. V was clipped by 4 bases and J by 6 bases; unmatched bases: 3. Germline V CDR1 and CDR2: LGHDT, YNNKEL (reference sequence). The CDR3 contains 13 residues. The CDR3 DNA reads TGTGCCAGCAGCCGCCGGACAGGGGCTGAAGCTTTCTTT. As protein: CASSRRTGAEAFF.

CDR3 in amino acids: CASGLAGVNEQFF. The CDR3 bases are TGTGCCAGCGGACTAGCGGGAGTCAATGAGCAGTTCTTC. V is TRBV7-3 and J is TRBJ2-1, with 13 positions matching TRBD2. The germline V gene has CDR1 SGHTA and CDR2 FQGTGA. V lost 8 bases to trimming and J lost 6 bases; unmatched junction nucleotides: 1. There are 13 residues in the CDR3. Supplemented by reference TRBV7-3 and TRBJ2-1, the full variable domain reads GAGVSQTPSNKVTEKGKYVELRCDPISGHTALYWYRQSLGQGPEFLIYFQGTGAADDSGLPNDRFFAVRPEGSVSTLKIQRTERGDSAVYLCASGLAGVNEQFFGPGTRLTVL.

The J gene is TRBJ2-3, the V gene TRBV27; TRBD2 aligns across 7 bases. V was pared by 7 bases and J by 3 bases, with 10 bases of the junction left unmatched. The CDR3 has 15 residues. Germline V gene data show CDR1 as MNHEY and CDR2 as SMNVEV (reference sequence). The CDR3 sequence: CASTGDYLRTDTQYF. The DNA of the CDR3 is TGTGCCAGCACCGGGGACTACTTAAGGACAGATACGCAGTATTTT.

This clone was counted only a few times. The chain employs TRBV6-1 and TRBJ1-6; D is possibly TRBD1 (6 bases). This CDR3 region has 13 residues. Germline CDR1 MNHNS, CDR2 SASEGT. The germline V and J ends were trimmed by 0 bases and 16 bases, with 13 bases remaining between them. Here the CDR3 DNA reads TGTGCCAGCAGTGAAGCGACAGGAAGGGTACTCCACTTT. Translating gives CASSEATGRVLHF.

The V and J genes are TRBV19 and TRBJ1-1, with 7 bases that match TRBD1. In germline, CDR1 is LNHDA, CDR2 SQIVND (reference sequence). The CDR3 spans 15 residues. Trimming at V came to 3 bases and at J to 8 bases, leaving 12 bases not matched to a gene. CDR3 sequence reads: CASSMYLRQGAEAFF. CDR3 coding DNA: TGTGCCAGTAGTATGTACTTGAGACAGGGAGCCGAAGCTTTCTTT.

J is TRBJ1-3 and V is TRBV7-9; possible D gene TRBD1, 6 bases. The V and J ends lost 8 bases and 4 bases respectively, with 15 bases between them. Per the germline V gene, CDR1 is SEHNR and CDR2 is FQNEAQ (reference sequence). This CDR3 spans 14 amino acids. As DNA, the CDR3 is TGTGCCAGCTCCCGAGGGGGGGCCGGAAACACCATATATTTT. Its protein product is CASSRGGAGNTIYF.

J is TRBJ1-2 and V is TRBV14; no clear D gene. CDR1 is SGHDN and CDR2 is FVKESK in the germline V gene. Trimming removed 3 bases at V and 7 bases at J, with 12 bases between. The CDR3 extends over 13 amino acids. CDR3 coding DNA: TGTGCCAGCAGCCAGACCTCGGGATCTGGCTACACCTTC. Amino acids: CASSQTSGSGYTF.

This chain connects TRBV6-5 to TRBJ2-5; D unresolved. The CDR3 extends over 13 amino acids. CDR1 and CDR2 from the germline V gene are MNHEY and SVGAGI. Trimming pared 7 bases from V and 1 base from J, leaving 10 bases between. The CDR3 protein is CASTLPGQETQYF. CDR3 in DNA: TGTGCCAGCACTCTCCCGGGCCAAGAGACCCAGTACTTC.

This chain uses TRBV7-2 with TRBJ2-5; D gene uncertain. V was cut by 2 bases and J by 1 base, with 8 bases left in between. Germline-derived CDR1 and CDR2 are SGHTA and FQGNSA. This CDR3 is built from 14 residues. CDR3 bases: TGTGCCAGCAGCTTAAGGCGATTCCAAGAGACCCAGTACTTC. This encodes CASSLRRFQETQYF. The entire variable domain, with the rest obtained from reference TRBV7-2 and TRBJ2-5, is as follows: GAGVSQSPSNKVTEKGKDVELRCDPISGHTALYWYRQSLGQGLEFLIYFQGNSAPDKSGLPSDRFSAERTGGSVSTLTIQRTQQEDSAVYLCASSLRRFQETQYFGPGTRLLVL.

The chain couples TRBV27 to TRBJ2-7, with D hard to call. Germline CDR1 is MNHEY and CDR2 is SMNVEV (reference sequence). V was shortened by 6 bases and J by 4 bases, with 13 bases between the two germline ends. The CDR3 is 13 amino acids. The CDR3 loop is CASSLGPTYEQYF. The CDR3 region has the DNA TGTGCCAGCAGCCTTGGGCCAACTTACGAGCAGTACTTC.

The DNA for the CDR3 is TGTGCCAGCAGCTTATCAGGGTCGTCCTCAGCTTTCTTT. Residues: CASSLSGSSSAFF. The V call is TRBV7-8, the J call TRBJ1-1; D perhaps matches TRBD1 (5 bases). CDR3 length equals 13 residues. Looked up from germline, CDR1 is SGHVS and CDR2 is FQNEAQ. V was shortened by 2 bases and J by 10 bases, with 14 bases between the two germline ends.

This rearrangement joins TRBV4-1 to TRBJ1-3, with unresolved D. V shed 1 base and J shed 0 bases, with 7 bases lying between them. The CDR3 is 15 amino acids. Germline lookup yields CDR1 MGHRA and CDR2 YSYEKL. The CDR3 reads CASSQGGVSGNTIYF. DNA for the CDR3: TGCGCCAGCAGCCAAGGCGGGGTCTCTGGAAACACCATATATTTT.

This chain links TRBV28 with TRBJ1-1; D remains ambiguous. The CDR3 contains 14 residues. The ends were cut back, 2 bases at V and 2 bases at J, with 9 bases in the middle. The germline gives CDR1 MDHEN, CDR2 SYDVKM. The chain's CDR3 is CASSLPVGNTEAFF. The CDR3 nucleotides are TGTGCCAGCAGTTTACCCGTAGGAAACACTGAAGCTTTCTTT.

V gene TRBV15 combines with J gene TRBJ2-7, with a tentative D call TRBD2 (6 bases). The CDR3 covers 15 residues. Germline CDR1 is LNHNV and CDR2 is YYDKDF (reference sequence). The V end was cut by 1 base, the J end by 8 bases, with 18 bases between. CDR3 sequence: CATSRGFGGRGKQYF. CDR3 sequence (DNA): TGTGCCACCAGCAGAGGATTTGGGGGGAGAGGCAAGCAGTACTTC.

This rearrangement joins TRBV3-1 (or the pseudogene TRBV3-2) to TRBJ2-6; D is unclear. Germline V CDR1 and CDR2: LGHDT, YNNKEL (reference sequence). CDR3 length: 16 amino acids. V dropped 4 bases and J dropped 0 bases, with 10 bases sitting between them. This chain's CDR3 is CASSPLTASGANVLTF. CDR3 DNA: TGTGCCAGCAGCCCACTTACGGCCTCTGGGGCCAACGTCCTGACTTTC.

V usage is TRBV28 and J usage is TRBJ1-1, with D possibly being TRBD1 (5 bases). The ends were cut back, 6 bases at V and 3 bases at J, with 11 bases in the middle. The CDR3 has 13 amino acids. Per the germline V gene, CDR1 is MDHEN and CDR2 is SYDVKM. As DNA, the CDR3 is TGTGCCAGCAGGGGGCCTTTACACACTGAAGCTTTCTTT. It is translated as CASRGPLHTEAFF. Full variable domain (missing parts from reference TRBV28 and TRBJ1-1): DVKVTQSSRYLVKRTGEKVFLECVQDMDHENMFWYRQDPGLGLRLIYFSYDVKMKEKGDIPEGYSVSREKKERFSLILESASTNQTSMYLCASRGPLHTEAFFGQGTRLTVV.

This CDR3 is CASSLPGLAGVEQYF. The CDR3 DNA follows: TGTGCCAGCAGTTTACCGGGACTAGCGGGAGTCGAGCAGTACTTC. The genes are TRBV28 and TRBJ2-7; TRBD2 matches 14 bases. With V trimmed by 2 bases and J by 6 bases, 3 bases remained unmatched. The length of the CDR3 is 15 residues. CDR1 MDHEN and CDR2 SYDVKM come from the germline V gene.

The rearrangement links TRBV27 to TRBJ2-2, with TRBD2 matching 15 bases. The CDR3 totals 17 residues. Germline assignment: CDR1 MNHEY and CDR2 SMNVEV (reference sequence). J was trimmed by 1 base and V by 6 bases; bases with no gene match: 3. Written as DNA, the CDR3 is TGTGCCAGCAGGCCGGGACTAGCGGGAGGGAACACCGGGGAGCTGTTTTTT. This translates into CASRPGLAGGNTGELFF.

This sequence joins TRBV5-6 and TRBJ2-3, with a possible D match to TRBD2 (7 bases). Per the germline V gene, CDR1 is SGHDT and CDR2 is YYEEEE. This CDR3 is 14 amino acids long. V shed 4 bases and J shed 5 bases, with 14 bases lying between them. The CDR3 nucleotides are TGTGCCAGCAGCCCGAGGGGGGGAGTAGATACGCAGTATTTT. Translating gives CASSPRGGVDTQYF.

In DNA, the CDR3 is TGTGCCAGCAGCTTGGGACCCGGGACAGCGCAAGAGACCCAGTACTTC. Protein: CASSLGPGTAQETQYF. The chain carries TRBV5-6 and TRBJ2-5; 7 nucleotides align to TRBD1. The germline gives CDR1 SGHDT, CDR2 YYEEEE. V dropped 0 bases and J dropped 2; count of bases not matched to a gene: 7. This CDR3 has 16 residues.

The CDR3 nucleotides are TGTGCCAGCAGCCATTCTCTAGCGGGAGTTCATACCGGGGAGCTGTTTTTT. This encodes CASSHSLAGVHTGELFF. The chain links TRBV14 to TRBJ2-2, with 10 bases fitting TRBD2. The CDR3 loop spans 17 amino acids. Germline CDR1 is SGHDN and CDR2 is FVKESK. The V segment lost 3 bases and the J segment 5 bases; nucleotides outside the gene matches: 9. The entire variable domain, with the rest obtained from reference TRBV14 and TRBJ2-2, is as follows: EAGVTQFPSHSVIEKGQTVTLRCDPISGHDNLYWYRRVMGKEIKFLLHFVKESKQDESGMPNNRFLAERTGGTYSTLKVQPAELEDSGVYFCASSHSLAGVHTGELFFGEGSRLTVL.

V is TRBV11-2 and J is TRBJ2-7, with 7 bases fitting TRBD2. Germline CDR1 is SGHAT and CDR2 is FQNNGV. The V and J ends lost 0 bases and 5 bases, in that order; junction bases with no gene match: 4. This CDR3 is built from 14 residues. CDR3 in DNA: TGTGCCAGCAGCTTAGAGCGGGAGCACAACGAGCAGTACTTC. It yields the protein CASSLEREHNEQYF.